The 8 T cell receptor beta chains given below trace back to one sample, sequenced in a study of vaccination and CD4 T cells after COVID-19. Treatment noted: roughly 11-day PBMC culture with coronavirus spike peptide pools or control peptides (ViraFEST assay). An Oncomine TCR Beta short-read assay was used to sequence the DNA from cultured CD4+ T cells. TCRdb fed the PCR reads into MiXCR, producing one record per CDR3 protein. The sample holds about 17,000 distinct CDR3 sequences, roughly half seen once. For these receptors, no antigen is known. Sequencing was done on a sample of CD4+ T cells from blood, cultured in vitro. The receptor source for this set is a human donor who had recovered from COVID-19.

The chain carries TRBV19 and TRBJ1-2; D not resolved. Trimming cost V 7 bases and J 8 bases, with 20 bases left between them. Germline CDR1 is LNHDA and CDR2 is SQIVND (reference sequence). The length of the CDR3 is 14 residues. CDR3 in amino acids: CASTPLLAHRGYTF. CDR3 bases: TGTGCCAGTACTCCTCTGCTGGCTCATCGCGGCTACACCTTC. Drawing the rest from reference TRBV19 and TRBJ1-2, the complete variable domain is DGGITQSPKYLFRKEGQNVTLSCEQNLNHDAMYWYRQDPGQGLRLIYYSQIVNDFQKGDIAEGYSVSREKKESFPLTVTSAQKNPTAFYLCASTPLLAHRGYTFGSGTRLTVV.

This CDR3 reads CASSPLSSGRYNEQFF. CDR3 nucleotides: TGTGCCAGCAGTCCCCTCTCTAGCGGGAGGTACAATGAGCAGTTCTTC. The chain recombines TRBV27 with TRBJ2-1; 11 nucleotides align to TRBD2. CDR3 length: 16 residues. Losses at the gene ends were 5 bases for V and 4 bases for J; bases not matched to a gene: 7. Germline V lookup: CDR1 MNHEY, CDR2 SMNVEV (reference sequence).

J is TRBJ1-3 and V is TRBV6-1; D is perhaps TRBD1 (6 bases). Trimming took off 5 bases at V and 4 bases at J, with 9 bases between the two ends. The length of the CDR3 is 13 residues. The germline CDR1 and CDR2 sequences are MNHNS and SASEGT. The DNA for the CDR3 is TGTGCCAGCAGTCTTGGACAGGGAAACACCATATATTTT. It is translated as CASSLGQGNTIYF.

The chain links TRBV6-5 to TRBJ1-2; D possibly corresponds to TRBD1 (6 bases). Per germline, CDR1 MNHEY and CDR2 SVGAGI. The ends were cut back, 4 bases at V and 2 bases at J, with 14 bases in the middle. This CDR3 spans 15 amino acids. As DNA, the CDR3 is TGTGCCAGCAGTTTAAGCAGGGGCGACAACTATGGCTACACCTTC. As protein: CASSLSRGDNYGYTF.

This clonotype has a single count. The chain uses TRBV7-9 and TRBJ2-3; a possible D gene is TRBD1 (7 bases). This CDR3 region has 14 residues. In germline, CDR1 is SEHNR, CDR2 FQNEAQ (reference sequence). V shed 5 bases and J shed 3 bases, with 12 bases lying between them. The CDR3 loop reads CASSPRGDTDTQYF. CDR3 coding DNA: TGTGCCAGCAGCCCCAGGGGGGATACAGATACGCAGTATTTT.

The chain joins TRBV6-2 or TRBV6-3 to TRBJ2-5; D is ambiguous. The germline gives CDR1 MNHEY, CDR2 SVGEGT. The V and J ends lost 6 bases and 5 bases respectively, with 16 bases between them. The CDR3 spans 14 residues. CDR3 DNA: TGTGCCAGCAGACCCCCATTAGTGTGGGAGACCCAGTACTTC. Amino acid sequence: CASRPPLVWETQYF.

The genes are TRBV12-3 or TRBV12-4 and TRBJ2-7; the match to TRBD2 covers 9 bases. J was trimmed by 9 bases and V by 4 bases; bases with no gene match: 7. The CDR3 is 13 amino acids. DNA for the CDR3: TGTGCCAGCAGTTATAGCGGGAGTATCGGGCAGTACTTC. Its translation: CASSYSGSIGQYF.

This clonotype was counted only a few times. The gene calls are TRBV20-1 and TRBJ1-3; D is possibly TRBD1 (5 bases). Germline values: CDR1 DFQATT, CDR2 SNEGSKA (reference sequence). Trimming removed 5 bases from V and 5 bases from J, with 16 bases in between. This CDR3 spans 14 amino acids. CDR3 in amino acids: CSASQGNFRNTIYF. CDR3 DNA: TGCAGTGCTTCGCAGGGAAACTTCAGAAACACCATATATTTT.